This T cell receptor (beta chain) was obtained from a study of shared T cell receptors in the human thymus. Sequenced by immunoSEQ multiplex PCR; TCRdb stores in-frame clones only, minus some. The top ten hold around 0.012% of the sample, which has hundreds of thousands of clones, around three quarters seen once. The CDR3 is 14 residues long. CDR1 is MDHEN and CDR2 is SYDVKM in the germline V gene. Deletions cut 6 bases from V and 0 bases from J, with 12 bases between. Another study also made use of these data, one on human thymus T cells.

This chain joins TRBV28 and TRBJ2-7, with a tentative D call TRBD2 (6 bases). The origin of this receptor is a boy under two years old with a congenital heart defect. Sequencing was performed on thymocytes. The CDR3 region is CASRRRANSYEQYF. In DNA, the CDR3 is TGTGCCAGCAGGAGGAGGGCCAACTCCTACGAGCAGTACTTC.